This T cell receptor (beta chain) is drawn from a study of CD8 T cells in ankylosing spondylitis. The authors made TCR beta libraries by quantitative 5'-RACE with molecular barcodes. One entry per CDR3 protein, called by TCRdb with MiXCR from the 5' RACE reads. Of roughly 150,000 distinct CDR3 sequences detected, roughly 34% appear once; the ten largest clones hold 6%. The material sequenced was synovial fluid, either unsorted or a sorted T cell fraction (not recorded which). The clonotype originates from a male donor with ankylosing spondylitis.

CDR3 in DNA: TGTGCCAGCAGTTCGGGACGGGCAGGCTCTGGAAACACCATATATTTT. Protein sequence: CASSSGRAGSGNTIYF. V and J are TRBV27 and TRBJ1-3, with D maybe TRBD1 (5 bases). This CDR3 spans 16 amino acids. CDR1 and CDR2 from the germline V gene are MNHEY and SMNVEV (reference sequence). Trimming left V 4 bases short and J 0 bases short, with 13 bases between.